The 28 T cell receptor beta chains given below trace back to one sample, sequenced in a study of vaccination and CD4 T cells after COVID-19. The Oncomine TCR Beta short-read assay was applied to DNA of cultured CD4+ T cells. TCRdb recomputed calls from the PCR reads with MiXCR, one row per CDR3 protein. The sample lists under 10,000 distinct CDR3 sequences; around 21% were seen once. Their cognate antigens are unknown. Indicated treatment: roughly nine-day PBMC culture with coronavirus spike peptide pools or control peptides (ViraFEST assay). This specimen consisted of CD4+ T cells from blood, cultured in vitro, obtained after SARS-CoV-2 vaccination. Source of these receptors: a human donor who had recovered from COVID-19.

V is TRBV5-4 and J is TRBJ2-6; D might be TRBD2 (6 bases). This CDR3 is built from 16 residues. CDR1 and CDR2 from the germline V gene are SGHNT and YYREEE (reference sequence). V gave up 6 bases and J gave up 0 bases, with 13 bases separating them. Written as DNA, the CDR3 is TGTGCCAGCACCGGGACTCCAGGCTCTGGGGCCAACGTCCTGACTTTC. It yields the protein CASTGTPGSGANVLTF.

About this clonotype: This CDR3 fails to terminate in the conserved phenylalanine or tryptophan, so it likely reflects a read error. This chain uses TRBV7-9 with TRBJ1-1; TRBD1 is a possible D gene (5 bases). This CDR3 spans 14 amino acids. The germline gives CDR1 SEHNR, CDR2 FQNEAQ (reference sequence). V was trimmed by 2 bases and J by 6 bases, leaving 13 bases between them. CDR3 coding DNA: TGTGCCAGCAGCTTACGCCAGGGTGAGGCTGAAGCTTTCTAT. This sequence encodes CASSLRQGEAEAFY.

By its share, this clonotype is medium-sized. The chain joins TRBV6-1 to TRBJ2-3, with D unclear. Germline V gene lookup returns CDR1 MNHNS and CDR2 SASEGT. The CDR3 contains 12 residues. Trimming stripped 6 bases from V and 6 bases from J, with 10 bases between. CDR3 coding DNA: TGTGCCAGCAGGGCCACCCAGGATACGCAGTATTTT. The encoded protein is CASRATQDTQYF.

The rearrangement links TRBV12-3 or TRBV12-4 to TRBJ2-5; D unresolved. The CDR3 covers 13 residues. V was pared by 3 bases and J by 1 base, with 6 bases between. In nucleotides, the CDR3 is TGTGCCAGCAGTTTTTCAGCCCAAGAGACCCAGTACTTC. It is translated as CASSFSAQETQYF.

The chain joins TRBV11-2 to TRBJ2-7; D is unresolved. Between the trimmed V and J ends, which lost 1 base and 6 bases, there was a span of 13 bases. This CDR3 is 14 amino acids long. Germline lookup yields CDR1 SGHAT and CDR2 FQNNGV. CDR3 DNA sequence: TGTGCCAGCAGCTTAGCCGCCGGCCCCCTCGAGCAGTACTTC. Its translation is CASSLAAGPLEQYF.

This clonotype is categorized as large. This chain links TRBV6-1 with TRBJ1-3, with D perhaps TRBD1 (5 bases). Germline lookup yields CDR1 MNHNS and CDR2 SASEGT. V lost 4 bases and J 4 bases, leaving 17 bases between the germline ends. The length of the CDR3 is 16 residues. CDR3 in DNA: TGTGCCAGCAGTGGGGAACCGCCAGGGTACGGAAACACCATATATTTT. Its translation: CASSGEPPGYGNTIYF.

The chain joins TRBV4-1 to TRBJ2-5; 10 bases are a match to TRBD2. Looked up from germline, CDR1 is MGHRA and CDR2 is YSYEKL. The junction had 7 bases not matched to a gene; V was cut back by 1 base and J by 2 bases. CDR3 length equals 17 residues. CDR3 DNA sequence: TGCGCCAGCAGCCAAGTGCGGCTAGCGGGGGTGCAAGAGACCCAGTACTTC. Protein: CASSQVRLAGVQETQYF.

The CDR3 nucleotides read TGTGCCAGCAGCCCGGGACACTCAAACTATGGCTACACCTTC. It translates to CASSPGHSNYGYTF. V gene TRBV28 combines with J gene TRBJ1-2, with D perhaps TRBD1 (6 bases). Germline V lookup: CDR1 MDHEN, CDR2 SYDVKM. Trimming cost V 6 bases and J 2 bases, with 13 bases left between them. The CDR3 loop spans 14 amino acids.

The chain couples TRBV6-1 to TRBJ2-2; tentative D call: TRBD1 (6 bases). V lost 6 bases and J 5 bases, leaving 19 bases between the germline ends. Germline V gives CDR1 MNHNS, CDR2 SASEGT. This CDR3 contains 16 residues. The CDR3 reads CASSELALGGTGELFF. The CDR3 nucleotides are TGTGCCAGCAGCGAATTGGCCCTAGGGGGTACCGGGGAGCTGTTTTTT.

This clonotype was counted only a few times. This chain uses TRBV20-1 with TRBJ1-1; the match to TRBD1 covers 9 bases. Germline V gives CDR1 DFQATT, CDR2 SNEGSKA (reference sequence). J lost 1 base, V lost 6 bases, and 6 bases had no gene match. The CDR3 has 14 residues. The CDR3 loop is CSAKQGAGNTEAFF. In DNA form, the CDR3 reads TGCAGTGCGAAACAGGGGGCCGGGAACACTGAAGCTTTCTTT.

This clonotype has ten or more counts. The CDR3 is CASSLVIAGANVLTF. CDR3 nucleotide sequence: TGTGCCAGCAGCTTAGTAATAGCTGGGGCCAACGTCCTGACTTTC. The chain carries TRBV7-9 and TRBJ2-6, with D uncertain. CDR1 and CDR2 (germline): SEHNR, FQNEAQ (reference sequence). Trimming pared 1 base from V and 2 bases from J, leaving 6 bases between. The CDR3 loop spans 15 amino acids. The full variable domain, with the rest looked up from reference TRBV7-9 and TRBJ2-6, is DTGVSQNPRHKITKRGQNVTFRCDPISEHNRLYWYRQTLGQGPEFLTYFQNEAQLEKSRLLSDRFSAERPKGSFSTLEIQRTEQGDSAMYLCASSLVIAGANVLTFGAGSRLTVL.

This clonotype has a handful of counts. This chain's CDR3 is CASSTLGRIMNTEAFF. As DNA, the CDR3 is TGTGCCAGCAGCACCTTGGGGCGGATAATGAACACTGAAGCTTTCTTT. This sequence joins TRBV7-9 and TRBJ1-1; perhaps TRBD1 as D (5 bases). The V end was cut by 5 bases, the J end by 0 bases, with 16 bases between. Per germline, CDR1 SEHNR and CDR2 FQNEAQ (reference sequence). The CDR3 totals 16 residues. Looking up the rest from reference TRBV7-9 and TRBJ1-1 gives the full variable domain: DTGVSQNPRHKITKRGQNVTFRCDPISEHNRLYWYRQTLGQGPEFLTYFQNEAQLEKSRLLSDRFSAERPKGSFSTLEIQRTEQGDSAMYLCASSTLGRIMNTEAFFGQGTRLTVV.

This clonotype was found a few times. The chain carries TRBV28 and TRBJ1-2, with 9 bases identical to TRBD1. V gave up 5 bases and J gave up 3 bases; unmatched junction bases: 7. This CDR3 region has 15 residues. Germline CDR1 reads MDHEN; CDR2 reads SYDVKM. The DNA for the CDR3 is TGTGCCAGCAGTCTACAGGGGGCTGGGGACTATGGCTACACCTTC. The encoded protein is CASSLQGAGDYGYTF.

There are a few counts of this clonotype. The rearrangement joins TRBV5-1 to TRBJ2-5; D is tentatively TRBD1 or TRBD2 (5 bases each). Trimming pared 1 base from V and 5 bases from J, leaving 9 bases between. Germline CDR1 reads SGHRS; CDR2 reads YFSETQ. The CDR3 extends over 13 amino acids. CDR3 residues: CASSLTGDETQYF. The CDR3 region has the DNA TGCGCCAGCAGCTTGACTGGGGACGAGACCCAGTACTTC.

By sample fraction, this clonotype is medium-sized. CDR3 loop: CSAPPYTGGDSPLHF. In nucleotides, the CDR3 is TGCAGTGCACCACCCTATACAGGGGGGGATTCACCCCTCCACTTT. The V call is TRBV20-1, the J call TRBJ1-6, with 8 bases aligning to TRBD1. J lost 8 bases, V lost 6 bases, and 12 bases had no gene match. Per the germline V gene, CDR1 is DFQATT and CDR2 is SNEGSKA (reference sequence). The length of the CDR3 is 15 residues.

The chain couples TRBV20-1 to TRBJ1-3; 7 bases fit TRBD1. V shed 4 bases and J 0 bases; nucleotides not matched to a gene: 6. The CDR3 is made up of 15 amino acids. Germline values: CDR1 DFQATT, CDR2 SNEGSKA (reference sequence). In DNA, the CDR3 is TGCAGTGCTACTAAAGACAGGGACTCTGGAAACACCATATATTTT. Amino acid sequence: CSATKDRDSGNTIYF.

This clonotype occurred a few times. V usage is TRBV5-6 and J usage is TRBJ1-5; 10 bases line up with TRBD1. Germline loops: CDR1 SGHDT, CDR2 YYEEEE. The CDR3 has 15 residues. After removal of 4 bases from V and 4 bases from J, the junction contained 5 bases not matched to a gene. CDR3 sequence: CASSPWTGGNQPQHF. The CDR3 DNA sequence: TGTGCCAGCAGCCCATGGACAGGGGGGAATCAGCCCCAGCATTTT.

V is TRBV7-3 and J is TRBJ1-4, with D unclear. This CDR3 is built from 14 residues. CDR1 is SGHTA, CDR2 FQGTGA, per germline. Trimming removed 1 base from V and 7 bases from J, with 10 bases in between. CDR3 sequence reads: CASSLRVTSEKLFF. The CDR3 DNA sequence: TGTGCCAGCAGCTTAAGGGTTACGAGTGAAAAACTGTTTTTT.

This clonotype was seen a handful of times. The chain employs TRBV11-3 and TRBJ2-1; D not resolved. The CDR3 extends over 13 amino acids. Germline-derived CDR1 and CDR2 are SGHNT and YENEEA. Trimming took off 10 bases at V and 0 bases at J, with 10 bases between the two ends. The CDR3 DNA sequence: TGTGCCACCTCTGAGAGCTCCTACAATGAGCAGTTCTTC. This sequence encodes CATSESSYNEQFF.

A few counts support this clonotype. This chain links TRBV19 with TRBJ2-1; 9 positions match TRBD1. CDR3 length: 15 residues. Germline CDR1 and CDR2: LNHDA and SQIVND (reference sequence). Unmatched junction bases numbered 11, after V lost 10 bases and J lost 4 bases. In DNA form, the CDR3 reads TGTGCCACCCGGAGGGGACAGGGTGGGTACAATGAGCAGTTCTTC. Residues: CATRRGQGGYNEQFF.

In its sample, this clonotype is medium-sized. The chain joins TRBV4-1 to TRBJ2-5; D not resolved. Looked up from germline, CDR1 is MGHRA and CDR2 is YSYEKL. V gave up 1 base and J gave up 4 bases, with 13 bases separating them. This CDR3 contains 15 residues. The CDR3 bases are TGCGCCAGCAGCCAAGGGTCGGGCAACCGAGAGACCCAGTACTTC. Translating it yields CASSQGSGNRETQYF.

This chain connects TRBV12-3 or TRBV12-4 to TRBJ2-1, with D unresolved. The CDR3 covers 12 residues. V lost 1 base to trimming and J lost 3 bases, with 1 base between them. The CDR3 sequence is CASSLDYNEQFF. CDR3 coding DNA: TGTGCCAGCAGTTTAGACTACAATGAGCAGTTCTTC.

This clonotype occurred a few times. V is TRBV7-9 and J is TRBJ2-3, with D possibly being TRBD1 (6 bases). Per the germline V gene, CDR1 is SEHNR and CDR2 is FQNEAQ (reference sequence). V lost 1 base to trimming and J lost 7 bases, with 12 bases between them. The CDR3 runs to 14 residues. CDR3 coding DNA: TGTGCCAGCAGCTTAGTGGTCACAGGGAATACGCAGTATTTT. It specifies CASSLVVTGNTQYF.

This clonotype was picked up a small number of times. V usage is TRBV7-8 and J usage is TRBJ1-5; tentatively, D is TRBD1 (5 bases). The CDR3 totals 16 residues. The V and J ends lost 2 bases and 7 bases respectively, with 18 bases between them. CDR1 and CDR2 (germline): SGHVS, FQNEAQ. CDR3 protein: CASSLRGDRLEQPQHF. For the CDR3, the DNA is TGTGCCAGCAGCTTACGGGGGGATAGGCTGGAGCAGCCCCAGCATTTT.

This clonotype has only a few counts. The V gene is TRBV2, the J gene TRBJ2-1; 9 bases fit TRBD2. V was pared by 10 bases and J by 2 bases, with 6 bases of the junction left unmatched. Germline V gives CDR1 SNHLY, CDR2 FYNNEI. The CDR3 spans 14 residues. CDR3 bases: TGTGCCACCCGACTAGCGGTCGCCTACAATGAGCAGTTCTTC. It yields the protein CATRLAVAYNEQFF.

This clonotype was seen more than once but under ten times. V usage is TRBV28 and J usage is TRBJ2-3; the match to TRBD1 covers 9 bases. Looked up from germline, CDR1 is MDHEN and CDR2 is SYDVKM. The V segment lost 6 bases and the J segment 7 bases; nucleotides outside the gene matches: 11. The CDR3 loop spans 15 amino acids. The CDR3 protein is CASRLSGQGTNTQYF. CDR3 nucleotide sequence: TGTGCCAGCAGGCTATCGGGACAGGGAACGAATACGCAGTATTTT.

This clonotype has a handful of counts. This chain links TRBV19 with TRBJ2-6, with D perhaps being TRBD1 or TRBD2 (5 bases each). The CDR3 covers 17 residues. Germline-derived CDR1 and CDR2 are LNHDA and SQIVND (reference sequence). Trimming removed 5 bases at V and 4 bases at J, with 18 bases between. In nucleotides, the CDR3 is TGTGCCAGTAGTTATTGGGGTGGGACGTTCGGGGCCAACGTCCTGACTTTC. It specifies CASSYWGGTFGANVLTF.

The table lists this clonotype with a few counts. In DNA, the CDR3 is TGCAGTGCTAGTGAAATCGGACCAGGCAGGGCGGGCTACACCTTC. It translates to CSASEIGPGRAGYTF. The rearrangement links TRBV20-1 to TRBJ1-2, with TRBD1 as a possible D gene (5 bases). Per germline, CDR1 DFQATT and CDR2 SNEGSKA (reference sequence). This CDR3 is built from 15 residues. Between the trimmed V and J ends, which lost 3 bases and 8 bases, there was a span of 22 bases.